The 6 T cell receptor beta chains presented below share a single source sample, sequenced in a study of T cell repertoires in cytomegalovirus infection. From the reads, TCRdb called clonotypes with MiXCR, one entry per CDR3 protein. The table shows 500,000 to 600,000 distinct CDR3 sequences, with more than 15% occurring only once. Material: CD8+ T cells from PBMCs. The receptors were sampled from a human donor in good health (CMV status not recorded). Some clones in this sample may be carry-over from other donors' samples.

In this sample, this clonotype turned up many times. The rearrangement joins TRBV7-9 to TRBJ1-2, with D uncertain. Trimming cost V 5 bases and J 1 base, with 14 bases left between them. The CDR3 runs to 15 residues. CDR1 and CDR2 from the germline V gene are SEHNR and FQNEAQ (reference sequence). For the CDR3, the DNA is TGTGCCAGCAGCGCAAAGGACCGACTTAACTATGGCTACACCTTC. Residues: CASSAKDRLNYGYTF.

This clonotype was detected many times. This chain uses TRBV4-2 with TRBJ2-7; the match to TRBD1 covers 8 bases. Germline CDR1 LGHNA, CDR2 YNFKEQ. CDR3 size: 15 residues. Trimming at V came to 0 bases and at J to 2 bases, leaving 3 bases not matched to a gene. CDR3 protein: CASSQEDRGAYEQYF. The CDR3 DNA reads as TGTGCCAGCAGCCAAGAAGACAGGGGAGCCTACGAGCAGTACTTC.

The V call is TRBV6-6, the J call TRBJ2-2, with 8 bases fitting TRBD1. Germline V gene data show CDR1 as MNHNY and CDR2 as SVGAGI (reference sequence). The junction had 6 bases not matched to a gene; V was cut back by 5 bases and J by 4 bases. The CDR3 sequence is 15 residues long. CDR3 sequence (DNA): TGTGCCAGCAGTCGTAGGACAGGGACCACCGGGGAGCTGTTTTTT. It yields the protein CASSRRTGTTGELFF.

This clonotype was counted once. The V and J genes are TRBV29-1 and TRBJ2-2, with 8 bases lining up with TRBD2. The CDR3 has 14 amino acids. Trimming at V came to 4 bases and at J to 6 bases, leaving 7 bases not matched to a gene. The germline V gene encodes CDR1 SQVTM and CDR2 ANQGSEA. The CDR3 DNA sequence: TGCAGCGTTGTTCGGGAGGGCCCCGCCGGGGAGCTGTTTTTT. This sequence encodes CSVVREGPAGELFF.

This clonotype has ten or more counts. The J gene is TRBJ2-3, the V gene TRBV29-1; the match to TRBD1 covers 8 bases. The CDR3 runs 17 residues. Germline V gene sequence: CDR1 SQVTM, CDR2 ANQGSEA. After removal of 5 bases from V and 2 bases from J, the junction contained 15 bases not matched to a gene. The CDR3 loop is CSVHTARTGLSTDTQYF. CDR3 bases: TGCAGCGTTCACACAGCCCGGACAGGGTTGTCCACAGATACGCAGTATTTT.

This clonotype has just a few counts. CDR3 in DNA: TGTGCCAGCAGCCAAGGCAGCCTCTATAATTCACCCCTCCACTTT. Translated, it gives CASSQGSLYNSPLHF. V and J are TRBV14 and TRBJ1-6; no firm D call. Germline CDR1 is SGHDN and CDR2 is FVKESK. V was clipped by 1 base and J by 3 bases, with 7 bases between them. The CDR3 extends over 15 amino acids. The full variable domain, rest sourced from reference TRBV14 and TRBJ1-6, is EAGVTQFPSHSVIEKGQTVTLRCDPISGHDNLYWYRRVMGKEIKFLLHFVKESKQDESGMPNNRFLAERTGGTYSTLKVQPAELEDSGVYFCASSQGSLYNSPLHFGNGTRLTVT.